This entry lists 7 T cell receptor beta chains sequenced from one sample in a study of shared clonotypes between healthy human individuals. The assay was immunoSEQ multiplex PCR, and TCRdb's table has in-frame clones only and misses some. The data contain some 1.4 million clones, around 97% of them singletons. Sequenced material: naive CD4+ T cells sorted from blood. Subset specified: CD45RA+ positively selected. The receptors shown here come from a man aged 25-45 years in good health.

The chain combines TRBV5-1 with TRBJ1-1; D is possibly TRBD1 (5 bases). There are 14 residues in the CDR3. V gave up 1 base and J gave up 7 bases, with 14 bases separating them. Per germline, CDR1 SGHRS and CDR2 YFSETQ. CDR3 sequence: CASSLKGDFFEAFF. CDR3 bases: TGCGCCAGCAGCTTGAAAGGGGATTTTTTTGAAGCTTTCTTT.

The chain links TRBV7-2 to TRBJ1-1; 7 bases match TRBD1. V gave up 5 bases and J gave up 4 bases; unmatched junction bases: 10. The CDR3 totals 15 residues. Germline V gives CDR1 SGHTA, CDR2 FQGNSA. DNA for the CDR3: TGTGCCAGCAGCACCTCAAACAGGGGTAGCACTGAAGCTTTCTTT. It encodes CASSTSNRGSTEAFF. Based on the CDR3 plus reference TRBV7-2 and TRBJ1-1, the full variable domain is GAGVSQSPSNKVTEKGKDVELRCDPISGHTALYWYRQSLGQGLEFLIYFQGNSAPDKSGLPSDRFSAERTGGSVSTLTIQRTQQEDSAVYLCASSTSNRGSTEAFFGQGTRLTVV.

The genes are TRBV27 and TRBJ2-2, with D perhaps TRBD1 (6 bases). Germline loops: CDR1 MNHEY, CDR2 SMNVEV (reference sequence). The CDR3 length is 15 residues. V was clipped by 5 bases and J by 4 bases, with 14 bases between them. The CDR3 sequence is CASSHRVLATGELFF. The CDR3 region has the DNA TGTGCCAGCAGTCACAGGGTTTTGGCCACCGGGGAGCTGTTTTTT.

The chain links TRBV11-2 to TRBJ2-2; TRBD2 agrees at 7 bases. The CDR3 totals 15 residues. With V trimmed by 3 bases and J by 3 bases, 4 bases remained unmatched. Germline CDR1 reads SGHAT; CDR2 reads FQNNGV. The CDR3 DNA sequence: TGTGCCAGCAGCTTGGGAGGGAGGGACACCGGGGAGCTGTTTTTT. Protein product: CASSLGGRDTGELFF.

This clone was seen only a few times. The chain employs TRBV11-3 and TRBJ2-2; TRBD1 might be the D (5 bases). This CDR3 has 16 residues. In germline, CDR1 is SGHNT, CDR2 YENEEA. The ends were cut back, 4 bases at V and 1 base at J, with 13 bases in the middle. The CDR3 is CASSSSADKNTGELFF. In DNA form, the CDR3 reads TGTGCCAGCAGCTCATCCGCGGACAAGAACACCGGGGAGCTGTTTTTT.

The chain joins TRBV7-3 to TRBJ2-7, with D unresolved. V was pared by 3 bases and J by 4 bases, with 10 bases between. This CDR3 region has 13 residues. Germline CDR1 SGHTA, CDR2 FQGTGA. The CDR3 nucleotides read TGTGCCAGCAGCTTGGGCCGGTATTACGAGCAGTACTTC. Amino acids: CASSLGRYYEQYF.

The gene calls are TRBV5-4 and TRBJ2-6; 10 nucleotides align to TRBD1. Germline values: CDR1 SGHNT, CDR2 YYREEE (reference sequence). V gave up 4 bases and J gave up 0 bases; unmatched junction bases: 10. This CDR3 has 19 amino acids. DNA of the CDR3: TGTGCCAGCAGCCGGGGACAGGGGTTACCGAGCTCTGGGGCCAACGTCCTGACTTTC. It codes for CASSRGQGLPSSGANVLTF.